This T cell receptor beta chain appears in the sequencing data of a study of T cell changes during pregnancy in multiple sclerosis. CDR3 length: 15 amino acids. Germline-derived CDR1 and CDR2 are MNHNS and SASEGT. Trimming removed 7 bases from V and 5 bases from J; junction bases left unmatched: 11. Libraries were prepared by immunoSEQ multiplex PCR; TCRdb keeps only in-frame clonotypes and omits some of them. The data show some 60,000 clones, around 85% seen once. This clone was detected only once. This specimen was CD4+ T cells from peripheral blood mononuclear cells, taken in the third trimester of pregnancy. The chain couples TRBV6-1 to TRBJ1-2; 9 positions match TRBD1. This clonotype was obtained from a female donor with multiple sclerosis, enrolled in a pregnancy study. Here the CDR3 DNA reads TGTGCCAGCACAATACAGGGACAGGGTCCTTATGGCTACACCTTC. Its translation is CASTIQGQGPYGYTF.